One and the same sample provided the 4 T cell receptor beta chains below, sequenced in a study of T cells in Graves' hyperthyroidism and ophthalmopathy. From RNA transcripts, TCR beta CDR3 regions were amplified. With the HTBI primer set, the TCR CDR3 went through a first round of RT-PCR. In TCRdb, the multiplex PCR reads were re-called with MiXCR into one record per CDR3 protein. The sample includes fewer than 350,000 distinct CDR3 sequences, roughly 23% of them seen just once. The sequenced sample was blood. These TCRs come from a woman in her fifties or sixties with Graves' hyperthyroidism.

This CDR3 is CSARDQGLVETQYF. In DNA form, the CDR3 reads TGCAGTGCTAGAGATCAGGGACTAGTGGAGACCCAGTACTTC. The chain uses TRBV20-1 and TRBJ2-5, with 8 bases identical to TRBD2. V dropped 0 bases and J dropped 5; count of bases not matched to a gene: 5. The germline gives CDR1 DFQATT, CDR2 SNEGSKA (reference sequence). This CDR3 region has 14 residues.

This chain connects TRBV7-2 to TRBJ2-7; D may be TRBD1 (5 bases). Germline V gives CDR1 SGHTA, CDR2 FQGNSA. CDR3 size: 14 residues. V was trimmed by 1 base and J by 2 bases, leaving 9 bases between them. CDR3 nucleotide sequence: TGTGCCAGCAGCTTAGATGGGGCCGCCTACGAGCAGTACTTC. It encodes CASSLDGAAYEQYF.

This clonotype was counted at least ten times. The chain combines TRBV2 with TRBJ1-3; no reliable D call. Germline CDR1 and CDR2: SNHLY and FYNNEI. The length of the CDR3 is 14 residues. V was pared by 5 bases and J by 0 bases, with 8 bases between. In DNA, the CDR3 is TGTGCCAGCAGTCTCGACATCTCTGGAAACACCATATATTTT. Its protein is CASSLDISGNTIYF.

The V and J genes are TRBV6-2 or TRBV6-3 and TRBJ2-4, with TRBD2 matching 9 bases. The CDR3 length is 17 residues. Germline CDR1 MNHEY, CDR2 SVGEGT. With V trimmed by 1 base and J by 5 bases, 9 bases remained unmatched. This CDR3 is CASSYLRTSALENIQYF. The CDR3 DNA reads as TGTGCCAGCAGTTACTTACGGACTAGCGCATTGGAAAACATTCAGTACTTC.